A single sample gave rise to the 32 T cell receptor beta chains below, sequenced in a study of CD8 T cells in Susac syndrome. An amount of RNA that ranged from roughly 0.5 to 1 ug was reverse transcribed with random hexamers. TCRdb re-analysed the immunoSEQ multiplex PCR reads in MiXCR, keeping a single row per CDR3 protein. The sample has some 160,000 distinct CDR3 sequences; about 95% are singletons. Sequencing was carried out using CD8+ T cells from PBMCs. These receptors were obtained from a human donor with multiple sclerosis.

V gene TRBV7-9 combines with J gene TRBJ1-2, with TRBD1 identical over 9 bases. V trimming: 6 bases; J trimming: 14 bases; junction bases outside the gene matches: 10. Germline V gene data show CDR1 as SEHNR and CDR2 as FQNEAQ (reference sequence). The CDR3 is 12 amino acids. CDR3 in amino acids: CASRTGGASQTF. For the CDR3, the DNA is TGTGCCAGCAGAACAGGGGGCGCGTCACAGACCTTC. The whole variable domain, filled in from reference TRBV7-9 and TRBJ1-2, reads DTGVSQNPRHKITKRGQNVTFRCDPISEHNRLYWYRQTLGQGPEFLTYFQNEAQLEKSRLLSDRFSAERPKGSFSTLEIQRTEQGDSAMYLCASRTGGASQTFGSGTRLTVV.

The chain recombines TRBV2 with TRBJ2-7; D assignment may be TRBD1 or TRBD2 (5 bases each). Germline V CDR1 and CDR2: SNHLY, FYNNEI. The CDR3 is 13 amino acids. Deletions cut 10 bases from V and 3 bases from J, with 16 bases between. The CDR3 loop reads CAIQSGRFYEQYF. The CDR3 nucleotides read TGTGCCATTCAGTCGGGGCGGTTCTACGAGCAGTACTTC.

The rearrangement joins TRBV9 to TRBJ1-5, with TRBD1 as a possible D gene (6 bases). CDR3 length: 16 amino acids. V lost 0 bases, J lost 4 bases, and 14 bases lay in between. Germline V gives CDR1 SGDLS, CDR2 YYNGEE. CDR3 nucleotide sequence: TGTGCCAGCAGCGTAGACGGGGGGCTCGGGAATCAGCCCCAGCATTTT. Amino acid sequence: CASSVDGGLGNQPQHF. Based on the CDR3 plus reference TRBV9 and TRBJ1-5, the full variable domain is DSGVTQTPKHLITATGQRVTLRCSPRSGDLSVYWYQQSLDQGLQFLIQYYNGEERAKGNILERFSAQQFPDLHSELNLSSLELGDSALYFCASSVDGGLGNQPQHFGDGTRLSIL.

This sequence joins TRBV3-1 and TRBJ2-5; D possibly uses TRBD1 or TRBD2 (5 bases each). The germline V gene has CDR1 LGHDT and CDR2 YNNKEL (reference sequence). Trimming shortened V by 5 bases and J by 5 bases, and 18 bases separated the two germline ends. This CDR3 has 15 residues. The CDR3 coding sequence is TGTGCCAGCAGCGACCGGGGCCTTGCTTTGGAGACCCAGTACTTC. It translates to CASSDRGLALETQYF.

CDR3 sequence reads: CASSPSSVAGFAKNIQYF. In DNA form, the CDR3 reads TGTGCCAGCAGCCCCTCGTCGGTAGCGGGATTCGCCAAAAACATTCAGTACTTC. The gene calls are TRBV6-1 and TRBJ2-4, with 8 bases aligning to TRBD2. CDR3 length: 18 residues. The V segment lost 6 bases and the J segment 1 base; nucleotides outside the gene matches: 14. Germline CDR1 is MNHNS and CDR2 is SASEGT.

This clonotype was recorded once. This rearrangement joins TRBV4-1 to TRBJ2-1, with 9 bases matching TRBD2. The CDR3 sequence is 19 residues long. V shed 2 bases and J 1 base; nucleotides not matched to a gene: 12. The germline CDR1 and CDR2 sequences are MGHRA and YSYEKL. In DNA form, the CDR3 reads TGCGCCAGCAGCCAAAGGATAGCGGGAGTAGGAGGATCCTACAATGAGCAGTTCTTC. It translates to CASSQRIAGVGGSYNEQFF.

V gene TRBV5-6 combines with J gene TRBJ2-1; unclear D gene. In germline, CDR1 is SGHDT, CDR2 YYEEEE. Trimming pared 1 base from V and 6 bases from J, leaving 8 bases between. CDR3 length equals 13 residues. CDR3 sequence reads: CASSLMQINEQFF. The CDR3 nucleotides read TGTGCCAGCAGCTTGATGCAGATCAATGAGCAGTTCTTC.

The V call is TRBV19, the J call TRBJ2-1; D gene ambiguous. CDR3 length: 13 amino acids. Trimming removed 1 base at V and 4 bases at J, with 5 bases between. Germline CDR1 and CDR2: LNHDA and SQIVND (reference sequence). CDR3 loop: CASSIVRYNEQFF. Here the CDR3 DNA reads TGTGCCAGTAGTATAGTTCGGTACAATGAGCAGTTCTTC.

The rearrangement links TRBV9 to TRBJ2-1; 7 bases are a match to TRBD1. The germline V gene encodes CDR1 SGDLS and CDR2 YYNGEE. CDR3 length: 15 residues. Trimming took 3 bases from V and 7 from J; bases not matched to a gene: 10. CDR3 loop: CASSGQGLFGNEQFF. The CDR3 DNA is TGTGCCAGCAGCGGACAGGGCCTCTTTGGGAATGAGCAGTTCTTC. The complete variable domain, with remaining parts taken from reference TRBV9 and TRBJ2-1, reads DSGVTQTPKHLITATGQRVTLRCSPRSGDLSVYWYQQSLDQGLQFLIQYYNGEERAKGNILERFSAQQFPDLHSELNLSSLELGDSALYFCASSGQGLFGNEQFFGPGTRLTVL.

The gene calls are TRBV27 and TRBJ2-7; 7 bases are a match to TRBD2. CDR1 and CDR2 from the germline V gene are MNHEY and SMNVEV (reference sequence). Trimming at V came to 2 bases and at J to 0 bases, leaving 1 base not matched to a gene. The CDR3 is made up of 14 amino acids. This CDR3 is CASSLVAGSYEQYF. CDR3 nucleotide sequence: TGTGCCAGCAGTTTAGTAGCGGGCTCCTACGAGCAGTACTTC.

This chain connects TRBV20-1 to TRBJ1-2; 8 bases fit TRBD1. The CDR3 runs 16 residues. Germline values: CDR1 DFQATT, CDR2 SNEGSKA (reference sequence). V shed 3 bases, J shed 4 bases, and the junction held 13 bases outside the gene matches. CDR3 region: CSASTAGGAIGYGYTF. DNA of the CDR3: TGCAGTGCTAGTACTGCAGGGGGCGCGATCGGCTATGGCTACACCTTC.

V usage is TRBV28 and J usage is TRBJ1-4, with no clear D. Trimming shortened V by 6 bases and J by 9 bases, and 20 bases separated the two germline ends. CDR1 is MDHEN and CDR2 is SYDVKM in the germline V gene. This CDR3 comprises 15 residues. The DNA for the CDR3 is TGTGCCAGCAGAAAGGAGGAGGCCCTAGGGAAAAAACTGTTTTTT. It yields the protein CASRKEEALGKKLFF.

Only one count was recorded for this clonotype. In this CDR3 the conserved last residue, phenylalanine or tryptophan, is missing, so a read error is likely. V is TRBV28 and J is TRBJ2-7, with D unclear. V was cut by 6 bases and J by 5 bases, with 11 bases left in between. The CDR3 covers 12 residues. Germline V lookup: CDR1 MDHEN, CDR2 SYDVKM. The chain's CDR3 is CASSPSADEQYL. The DNA of the CDR3 is TGTGCCAGCAGCCCTTCGGCTGACGAGCAGTACCTC.

The V gene is TRBV7-6, the J gene TRBJ2-5; 8 bases fit TRBD2. V dropped 3 bases and J dropped 5; count of bases not matched to a gene: 11. The CDR3 is made up of 16 amino acids. CDR1 is SGHVS, CDR2 FNYEAQ, per germline. CDR3 coding DNA: TGTGCCAGCAGCTTTAGCGGGGCGGGTGTTTGGGAGACCCAGTACTTC. It specifies CASSFSGAGVWETQYF.

This chain connects TRBV6-1 to TRBJ2-7; no firm D call. Germline V gives CDR1 MNHNS, CDR2 SASEGT. The CDR3 totals 15 residues. V shed 2 bases and J shed 5 bases, with 16 bases lying between them. The CDR3 nucleotides are TGTGCCAGCAGTGAATTTTCGGTTACATCTGACGAGCAGTACTTC. Translated: CASSEFSVTSDEQYF.

The chain links TRBV6-5 to TRBJ1-5; no definite D call. V lost 9 bases and J 2 bases, leaving 11 bases between the germline ends. CDR1 is MNHEY, CDR2 SVGAGI, per germline. This CDR3 spans 13 amino acids. CDR3 loop: CASSLWGNQPQHF. For the CDR3, the DNA is TGTGCCAGTTCCCTTTGGGGCAATCAGCCCCAGCATTTT.

The rearrangement joins TRBV6-5 to TRBJ2-7; D is perhaps TRBD1 (5 bases). V shed 7 bases and J shed 3 bases, with 13 bases lying between them. From germline, CDR1 is MNHEY and CDR2 SVGAGI. This CDR3 is 13 amino acids long. Written as DNA, the CDR3 is TGTGCCAGCATGAGTGACAGCTACTACGAGCAGTACTTC. It translates to CASMSDSYYEQYF.

This clonotype was counted a single time. This sequence joins TRBV2 and TRBJ2-2, with TRBD1 as a possible D gene (6 bases). V lost 10 bases to trimming and J lost 7 bases, with 22 bases between them. Per the germline V gene, CDR1 is SNHLY and CDR2 is FYNNEI. The CDR3 spans 15 residues. The CDR3 loop reads CAIPGAGADIGELFF. The CDR3 DNA is TGTGCCATTCCGGGTGCAGGGGCCGACATCGGGGAGCTGTTTTTT.

The chain recombines TRBV9 with TRBJ2-3, with 11 bases identical to TRBD2. The V gene end was trimmed by 5 bases and the J gene end by 5 bases; junction bases not matched to a gene: 1. This CDR3 comprises 13 residues. Germline CDR1 SGDLS, CDR2 YYNGEE. The CDR3 DNA follows: TGTGCCAGCAGTACTAGCGGGGGAGATACGCAGTATTTT. Its translation is CASSTSGGDTQYF.

The chain has TRBV3-1 and TRBJ2-2; D remains unclear. CDR3 length: 13 amino acids. Germline-derived CDR1 and CDR2 are LGHDT and YNNKEL (reference sequence). Between the trimmed V and J ends, which lost 10 bases and 2 bases, there was a span of 11 bases. The CDR3 loop reads CATGGANTGELFF. The DNA for the CDR3 is TGTGCCACCGGCGGCGCCAACACCGGGGAGCTGTTTTTT.

This rearrangement joins TRBV2 to TRBJ1-1; weak D call: TRBD1 (5 bases). The V and J ends lost 7 bases and 5 bases respectively, with 11 bases between them. CDR1 is SNHLY and CDR2 is FYNNEI in the germline V gene. The CDR3 has 12 residues. The CDR3 region has the DNA TGTGCCAGCAACGCGGGGGGGACTGAAGCTTTCTTT. Translated: CASNAGGTEAFF.

Written as DNA, the CDR3 is TGTGCCAGCAGCATCGACCCCGACCCGGACTACGAGCAGTACTTC. This encodes CASSIDPDPDYEQYF. The rearrangement joins TRBV13 to TRBJ2-7; D is uncertain. The CDR3 has 15 residues. From germline, CDR1 is PRHDT and CDR2 FYEKMQ (reference sequence). The germline V and J ends were trimmed by 5 bases and 3 bases, with 17 bases remaining between them. The whole variable domain, filled in from reference TRBV13 and TRBJ2-7, reads AAGVIQSPRHLIKEKRETATLKCYPIPRHDTVYWYQQGPGQDPQFLISFYEKMQSDKGSIPDRFSAQQFSDYHSELNMSSLELGDSALYFCASSIDPDPDYEQYFGPGTRLTVT.

The rearrangement uses TRBV7-9 and TRBJ2-5; the D gene is possibly TRBD2 (5 bases). V dropped 6 bases and J dropped 3 bases, with 11 bases sitting between them. CDR1 SEHNR and CDR2 FQNEAQ come from the germline V gene (reference sequence). The CDR3 is 13 amino acids. The CDR3 DNA is TGTGCCAGCAGTGATGGGCGGGAAGAGACCCAGTACTTC. This sequence encodes CASSDGREETQYF.

This clonotype was counted a single time. CDR3 protein: CSARLADSTDTQYF. In nucleotides, the CDR3 is TGCAGTGCCCGACTAGCCGATAGCACAGATACGCAGTATTTT. The J gene is TRBJ2-3, the V gene TRBV20-1, with TRBD2 matching over 7 bases. The V gene end was trimmed by 6 bases and the J gene end by 0 bases; junction bases not matched to a gene: 6. CDR1 is DFQATT, CDR2 SNEGSKA, per germline (reference sequence). This CDR3 is 14 amino acids long.

This clonotype was recorded only once. The V gene is TRBV21-1, the J gene TRBJ2-6; the table names TRBD2, a call not compared with the DNA. TRBV21-1 is labeled a pseudogene. The CDR3 covers 18 residues. The CDR3 DNA sequence: TGTGCCAGCAGCAATTTGGCTAGCGGGAGTTCCGGGGCCAACGTCCTGACTTTC. Protein product: CASSNLASGSSGANVLTF.

CDR3 coding DNA: TGTGCTAGTGGTTCAGGACACGGCTACGAGCAGTACTTC. The encoded protein is CASGSGHGYEQYF. V gene TRBV12-5 combines with J gene TRBJ2-7, with TRBD1 as a possible D gene (5 bases). The germline CDR1 and CDR2 sequences are LGHNT and FRNRAP. Trimming took 4 bases from V and 3 from J, leaving 10 bases between them. The CDR3 spans 13 residues.

The V gene is TRBV7-9, the J gene TRBJ2-3; TRBD1 might be the D (5 bases). The germline V gene has CDR1 SEHNR and CDR2 FQNEAQ (reference sequence). V was clipped by 5 bases and J by 8 bases, with 14 bases between them. CDR3 size: 13 residues. This CDR3 reads CASSQTEVGTQYF. CDR3 sequence (DNA): TGTGCCAGCAGCCAGACAGAGGTTGGTACGCAGTATTTT.

J is TRBJ1-1 and V is TRBV30; D gene ambiguous. The ends were cut back, 0 bases at V and 6 bases at J, with 20 bases in the middle. CDR3 length equals 16 residues. From germline, CDR1 is GTSNPN and CDR2 SVGIG (reference sequence). The CDR3, as DNA: TGTGCCTGGAGTGTACTTGGACTCACCCTAAGACCTGAAGCTTTCTTT. The encoded protein is CAWSVLGLTLRPEAFF. Complete variable domain (other parts from reference TRBV30 and TRBJ1-1): SQTIHQWPATLVQPVGSPLSLECTVEGTSNPNLYWYRQAAGRGLQLLFYSVGIGQISSEVPQNLSASRPQDRQFILSSKKLLLSDSGFYLCAWSVLGLTLRPEAFFGQGTRLTVV.

This clonotype was picked up one time. V and J are TRBV19 and TRBJ2-2; perhaps TRBD1 as D (6 bases). The CDR3 contains 14 residues. V was shortened by 7 bases and J by 4 bases, with 13 bases between the two germline ends. CDR1 and CDR2 (germline): LNHDA, SQIVND (reference sequence). The CDR3 protein is CASNYRAGTGELFF. The CDR3 nucleotides are TGTGCCAGTAATTACAGGGCGGGCACCGGGGAGCTGTTTTTT.

The V and J genes are TRBV7-9 and TRBJ2-2; 7 nucleotides match TRBD1. Germline trimming cut 5 bases from V and 5 bases from J; bases unmatched to any gene: 2. The CDR3 spans 13 residues. The germline CDR1 and CDR2 sequences are SEHNR and FQNEAQ (reference sequence). The CDR3 loop is CASSRDRTGELFF. As DNA, the CDR3 is TGTGCCAGCAGCCGGGACAGAACCGGGGAGCTGTTTTTT.

The gene calls are TRBV3-1 and TRBJ2-7, with D perhaps matching TRBD2 (6 bases). The CDR3 sequence is 16 residues long. CDR1 and CDR2 from the germline V gene are LGHDT and YNNKEL (reference sequence). The ends were cut back, 6 bases at V and 2 bases at J, with 20 bases in the middle. The CDR3, as DNA: TGTGCCAGCAGTCGGGGGACCGGGACTTCAGCCTACGAGCAGTACTTC. Its translation: CASSRGTGTSAYEQYF.

The rearrangement uses TRBV20-1 and TRBJ2-7; D is possibly TRBD1 (6 bases). This CDR3 has 17 residues. Germline CDR1 reads DFQATT; CDR2 reads SNEGSKA (reference sequence). Deletions cut 3 bases from V and 1 base from J, with 22 bases between. CDR3 loop: CSASSSSGERISYEQYF. The CDR3 DNA follows: TGCAGTGCTAGTTCTTCATCAGGGGAACGGATATCCTACGAGCAGTACTTC.